These T cell receptor beta chains were read from a single sample in a study of blood T cell repertoires in COVID-19. Sequencing used immunoSEQ multiplex PCR; TCRdb keeps in-frame clones, though not all of them. The sample gives around 64,000 clones, around 87% of which show up once; 4% to 5.5% is in the top ten. The sequencing sample was made of peripheral blood. The origin of the receptors is a man aged 50 to 60 with active COVID-19. Both conserved end residues are part of each CDR3. D genes are given only for firm matches.

V gene,J gene,D gene,CDR3 length,CDR3 DNA,CDR3 protein
TRBV4-2,TRBJ2-7,.,15,TGTGCCAGCAGCCAAGGTCACTGGGGGCCCTACGAGCAGTACTTC,CASSQGHWGPYEQYF
TRBV15,TRBJ2-1,TRBD2,16,TGTGCCACCAGCAGAGATATAGCGGGAGTGTACAATGAGCAGTTCTTC,CATSRDIAGVYNEQFF
TRBV14,TRBJ2-1,TRBD2,19,TGTGCCAGCAGCTTAAAGACGGGACTAGCGGGAGGGCGTCACAATGAGCAGTTCTTC,CASSLKTGLAGGRHNEQFF
TRBV12-3/TRBV12-4,TRBJ1-5,.,13,TGTGCCAGCAGTTTAGTAAAAAATCAGCCCCAGCATTTT,CASSLVKNQPQHF
TRBV5-1,TRBJ1-6,TRBD1,16,TGCGCCAGCAGCTCGGCGGGACAGGGTTCTAATTCACCCCTCCACTTT,CASSSAGQGSNSPLHF
TRBV5-6,TRBJ2-7,TRBD1,14,TGTGCCAGCAGCCGCGGACAGGGGGCAGGGAAGCAGTACTTC,CASSRGQGAGKQYF
TRBV7-2,TRBJ2-7,.,15,TGTGCCAGCAGCCCCGTCCCCGGCGGAACCTACGAGCAGTACTTC,CASSPVPGGTYEQYF
TRBV6-2/TRBV6-3,TRBJ2-3,.,14,TGTGCCAGCAGTTGGAGGACCCCCACAGATACGCAGTATTTT,CASSWRTPTDTQYF
TRBV6-2/TRBV6-3,TRBJ2-7,TRBD2,18,TGTGCCAGCAGTTACCCGAGGGTAGCTAGCGGGTTGTCCTACGAGCAGTACTTC,CASSYPRVASGLSYEQYF
TRBV3-1/TRBV3-2,TRBJ2-2,.,17,TGTGCCAGCAGCAGCAGATGCAGGGGAATGAACACCGGGGAGCTGTTTTTT,CASSSRCRGMNTGELFF
TRBV6-6,TRBJ1-2,.,16,TGTGCCAGCAGTTACTCCCACGGGAGAGCCCCCTATGGCTACACCTTC,CASSYSHGRAPYGYTF
TRBV29-1,TRBJ2-7,TRBD2,12,TGCAGCGTTGAAGCGGGACTATACGAGCAGTACTTC,CSVEAGLYEQYF
TRBV20-1,TRBJ2-2,.,14,TGCAGTGCTAGTAACCGCGCGAACACCGGGGAGCTGTTTTTT,CSASNRANTGELFF
TRBV5-1,TRBJ2-7,.,14,TGCGCCAGCAGCTTGAGAGGGCAAGCCTACGAGCAGTACTTC,CASSLRGQAYEQYF
TRBV27,TRBJ2-3,.,14,TGTGCCAGCAGCTGGACAGTACCCACAGATACGCAGTATTTT,CASSWTVPTDTQYF
TRBV7-2,TRBJ2-4,.,15,TGTGCCAGCAGCAACTGGGCTGGGGCCAAAAACATTCAGTACTTC,CASSNWAGAKNIQYF